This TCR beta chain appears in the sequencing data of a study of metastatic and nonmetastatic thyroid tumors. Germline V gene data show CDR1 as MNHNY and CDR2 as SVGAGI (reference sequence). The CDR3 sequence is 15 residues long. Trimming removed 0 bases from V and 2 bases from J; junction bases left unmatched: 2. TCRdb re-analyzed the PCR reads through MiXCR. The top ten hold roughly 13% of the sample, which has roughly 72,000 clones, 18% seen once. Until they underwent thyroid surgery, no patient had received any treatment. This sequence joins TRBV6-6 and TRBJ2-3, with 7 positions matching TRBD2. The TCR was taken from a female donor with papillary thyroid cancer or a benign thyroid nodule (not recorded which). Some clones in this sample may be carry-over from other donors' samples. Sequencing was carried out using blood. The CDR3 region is CASSYSRLATDTQYF. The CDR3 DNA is TGTGCCAGCAGTTACTCGCGACTAGCCACAGATACGCAGTATTTT.